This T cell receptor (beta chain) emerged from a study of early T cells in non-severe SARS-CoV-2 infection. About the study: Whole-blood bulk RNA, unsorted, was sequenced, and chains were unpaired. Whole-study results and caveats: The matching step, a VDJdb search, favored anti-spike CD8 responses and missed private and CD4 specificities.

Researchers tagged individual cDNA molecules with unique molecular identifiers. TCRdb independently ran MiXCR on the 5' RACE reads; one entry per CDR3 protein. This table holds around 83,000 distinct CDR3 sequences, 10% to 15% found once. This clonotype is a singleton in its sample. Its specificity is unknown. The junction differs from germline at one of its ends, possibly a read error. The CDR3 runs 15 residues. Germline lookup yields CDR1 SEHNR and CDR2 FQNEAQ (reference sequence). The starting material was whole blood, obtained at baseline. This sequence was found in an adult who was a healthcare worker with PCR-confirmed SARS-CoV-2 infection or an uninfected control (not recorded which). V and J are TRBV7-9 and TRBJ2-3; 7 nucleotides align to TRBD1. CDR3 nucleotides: TGTGCCAACAGCTCACAGGGGCCTTTCACAGATTCGCAGTATTTT. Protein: CANSSQGPFTDSQYF.